One and the same sample provided the 16 T cell receptor beta chains below, sequenced in a study of T cell responses to AZD1222 COVID-19 vaccine. TCRdb's copy holds only in-frame clones and misses some; the assay was immunoSEQ multiplex PCR. The profile shows tens of thousands of clones, about 89% of them singletons. The source material was peripheral blood, sampled 28 days after the second AZD1222 dose. The receptors stem from an adult who received the AZD1222 COVID-19 vaccine.

This clone was detected a few times. The chain joins TRBV2 to TRBJ2-1, with a tentative D call TRBD2 (6 bases). Trimming left V 1 base short and J 4 bases short, with 11 bases between. There are 15 residues in the CDR3. Germline CDR1 SNHLY, CDR2 FYNNEI. The CDR3 nucleotides are TGTGCCAGCAGTGAAGGGGGCGCGGGATACAATGAGCAGTTCTTC. It specifies CASSEGGAGYNEQFF.

This clone showed up just once. V gene TRBV24-1 combines with J gene TRBJ2-7, with 7 bases identical to TRBD1. CDR3 length: 14 amino acids. Germline trimming cut 1 base from V and 4 bases from J; bases unmatched to any gene: 3. Germline V gene lookup returns CDR1 KGHDR and CDR2 SFDVKD. CDR3: CATSDLGQVYEQYF. The DNA for the CDR3 is TGTGCCACCAGTGATTTAGGACAGGTTTACGAGCAGTACTTC.

The rearrangement joins TRBV3-1 (or the pseudogene TRBV3-2) to TRBJ1-4; D is ambiguous. The CDR3 runs 15 residues. Germline V gives CDR1 LGHDT, CDR2 YNNKEL (reference sequence). The V gene lost 5 bases and the J gene lost 1 base, with 11 bases spanning the gap. CDR3 in amino acids: CASSARHETNEKLFF. CDR3 coding DNA: TGTGCCAGCAGCGCCCGACACGAAACTAATGAAAAACTGTTTTTT.

This chain joins TRBV12-3 or TRBV12-4 and TRBJ2-3; D gene unclear. Trimming left V 3 bases short and J 4 bases short, with 8 bases between. The CDR3 has 13 residues. The CDR3 nucleotides are TGTGCCAGCAGTTTTGTGGGGTCAGATACGCAGTATTTT. This gives the protein CASSFVGSDTQYF.

The gene calls are TRBV2 and TRBJ2-3; 9 bases map to TRBD1. The junction had 9 bases not matched to a gene; V was cut back by 6 bases and J by 5 bases. The germline V gene has CDR1 SNHLY and CDR2 FYNNEI. The CDR3 is 15 residues long. The CDR3 DNA sequence: TGTGCCAGCAGCGTGGACAGGGGATATCAAGATACGCAGTATTTT. Protein sequence: CASSVDRGYQDTQYF.

The genes are TRBV5-1 and TRBJ1-3; possibly TRBD1 for D (6 bases). The CDR3 contains 17 residues. Between the trimmed V and J ends, which lost 4 bases and 4 bases, there was a span of 21 bases. Germline CDR1 reads SGHRS; CDR2 reads YFSETQ. CDR3 DNA sequence: TGCGCCAGCAGCCTCGCCCTACAGGGAGCCGGGGGAAACACCATATATTTT. This codes for CASSLALQGAGGNTIYF.

This chain links TRBV2 with TRBJ2-5; 7 bases are shared with TRBD2. V lost 5 bases, J lost 2 bases, and 5 bases stayed unmatched. CDR1 and CDR2 from the germline V gene are SNHLY and FYNNEI. The CDR3 extends over 14 amino acids. The CDR3 DNA is TGTGCCAGCAGTCGGACTAGTAAGCAAGAGACCCAGTACTTC. Translated: CASSRTSKQETQYF.

The chain carries TRBV7-9 and TRBJ1-4; D is uncertain. The CDR3 length is 13 residues. Trimming left V 1 base short and J 8 bases short, with 8 bases between. Germline V gene sequence: CDR1 SEHNR, CDR2 FQNEAQ (reference sequence). The CDR3 is CASSLDWGEKLFF. CDR3 sequence (DNA): TGTGCCAGCAGCTTAGACTGGGGAGAAAAACTGTTTTTT.

The chain is built from TRBV3-1 (or the pseudogene TRBV3-2) and TRBJ2-5, with D uncertain. The CDR3 is 15 residues long. The V end lost 1 base, the J end lost 1 base, and 10 bases lay between the germline ends. CDR1 is LGHDT, CDR2 YNNKEL, per germline (reference sequence). The CDR3 is CASSQGWQPQETQYF. CDR3 DNA: TGTGCCAGCAGCCAAGGCTGGCAGCCCCAAGAGACCCAGTACTTC.

The chain links TRBV6-6 to TRBJ1-3, with D perhaps matching TRBD1 (5 bases). The CDR3 contains 18 residues. CDR1 and CDR2 (germline): MNHNY, SVGAGI (reference sequence). The V end was cut by 5 bases, the J end by 0 bases, with 20 bases between. CDR3 DNA sequence: TGTGCCAGCAGTCGTCCCCCCCGGGGGGTTGACTCTGGAAACACCATATATTTT. It yields the protein CASSRPPRGVDSGNTIYF.

This chain uses TRBV18 with TRBJ2-6; D is unclear. The CDR3 spans 16 residues. In germline, CDR1 is KGHSH, CDR2 LQKENI. With 1 base removed from V and 0 bases from J, the gap between germline ends came to 7 bases. The CDR3 DNA reads TGTGCCAGCTCACCACGGGCCAGCTCTGGGGCCAACGTCCTGACTTTC. It is translated as CASSPRASSGANVLTF.

Points on this clone: Other DNA sequences in the same sample also yield this CDR3. The rearrangement joins TRBV30 to TRBJ1-5; 9 nucleotides line up with TRBD1. Looked up from germline, CDR1 is GTSNPN and CDR2 is SVGIG (reference sequence). Losses at the gene ends were 5 bases for V and 4 bases for J; bases not matched to a gene: 0. The CDR3 has 12 amino acids. CDR3 sequence (DNA): TGTGCCTGGGGACAGGGGAATCAGCCCCAGCATTTT. Amino acids: CAWGQGNQPQHF.

The chain recombines TRBV7-6 with TRBJ2-1; 9 bases are a match to TRBD2. The V segment lost 1 base and the J segment 0 bases; nucleotides outside the gene matches: 7. From germline, CDR1 is SGHVS and CDR2 FNYEAQ. CDR3 length: 18 amino acids. CDR3 in DNA: TGTGCCAGCAGCTTAGGAGCGGGGGGCCCTAGCTCCTACAATGAGCAGTTCTTC. This translates into CASSLGAGGPSSYNEQFF.

The V and J genes are TRBV19 and TRBJ2-5, with unresolved D. Germline loops: CDR1 LNHDA, CDR2 SQIVND (reference sequence). The V and J ends lost 6 bases and 5 bases respectively, with 7 bases between them. This CDR3 has 11 residues. CDR3 protein: CASRLGETQYF. The CDR3 bases are TGTGCCAGTAGACTGGGGGAGACCCAGTACTTC.

The V call is TRBV3-1 (or the pseudogene TRBV3-2), the J call TRBJ2-4, with D hard to call. V lost 7 bases and J 0 bases, leaving 13 bases between the germline ends. This CDR3 has 15 amino acids. Germline V CDR1 and CDR2: LGHDT, YNNKEL (reference sequence). The CDR3 region has the DNA TGTGCCAGCACCCCTGGGATCCTAGCCAAAAACATTCAGTACTTC. Its protein is CASTPGILAKNIQYF.

The chain is built from TRBV20-1 and TRBJ1-2, with D tentatively TRBD1 (5 bases). The CDR3 is 13 residues long. V was cut by 3 bases and J by 6 bases, with 14 bases left in between. Germline-derived CDR1 and CDR2 are DFQATT and SNEGSKA (reference sequence). In DNA, the CDR3 is TGCAGTGCTAGTCCCAGGGTCGGCCATGGCTACACCTTC. Amino acid sequence: CSASPRVGHGYTF.